Listed here are 2 T cell receptor beta chains from one sample, sequenced in a study of cytomegalovirus exposure and HLA in healthy donors. Amplification used 60 Vbeta primers and 13 Jbeta primers. The method was immunoSEQ multiplex PCR; TCRdb's version includes in-frame clones alone and lacks a portion of them. The sample shows 150,000 to 200,000 clones, 65% to 75% of them seen only once. The sequenced material came from PBMCs. These TCRs come from a human donor in good health.

This clone showed up just a few times. This chain links TRBV6-1 with TRBJ1-2; possible D gene TRBD1, 5 bases. Germline V gene sequence: CDR1 MNHNS, CDR2 SASEGT. The CDR3 loop spans 15 amino acids. Trimming stripped 0 bases from V and 8 bases from J, with 16 bases between. This CDR3 is CASSEANRQAGGYTF. In nucleotides, the CDR3 is TGTGCCAGCAGTGAAGCTAACAGGCAGGCCGGAGGCTACACCTTC.

The genes are TRBV29-1 and TRBJ1-1; no clear D. The ends were cut back, 4 bases at V and 3 bases at J, with 12 bases in the middle. CDR3 size: 13 residues. Germline V CDR1 and CDR2: SQVTM, ANQGSEA. This CDR3 reads CSVVYLRYTEAFF. DNA for the CDR3: TGCAGCGTTGTCTACCTCCGGTACACTGAAGCTTTCTTT. The entire variable domain, with the rest obtained from reference TRBV29-1 and TRBJ1-1, is as follows: SAVISQKPSRDICQRGTSLTIQCQVDSQVTMMFWYRQQPGQSLTLIATANQGSEATYESGFVIDKFPISRPNLTFSTLTVSNMSPEDSSIYLCSVVYLRYTEAFFGQGTRLTVV.